The present entry profiles one T cell receptor (beta chain) with its context. Its antigen remains unidentified. This sample is drawn from a study of OX40 agonist ivuxolimab in advanced cancers. At the level of the study: Patients receiving dose escalation had hepatocellular carcinoma, melanoma, renal cell or head and neck cancer. Study observations and caveats: Mean expanded clone counts were higher in CD8+ than CD4+ T cells. Certain nonresponders likewise exhibited a low normalized T-cell clonal expansion.

Patients had blood sampled at baseline and again on cycle 4 day 1 and cycle 7 day 1. Produced via immunoSEQ multiplex PCR; TCRdb's table is partial and in-frame only. The repertoire holds tens of thousands of clones, roughly 92% seen once, with 15% to 20% in the top ten. Trimming cost V 1 base and J 2 bases, with 4 bases left between them. Germline V gene lookup returns CDR1 SEHNR and CDR2 FQNEAQ (reference sequence). This CDR3 region has 13 residues. The chain joins TRBV7-9 to TRBJ2-3; the D is unclear. The clonotype originates from an adult with an advanced solid tumor such as melanoma, head and neck, liver or kidney cancer. The sequencing used CD4+ or CD8+ T cells sorted from blood, collected in a trial of the OX40 agonist ivuxolimab. The DNA of the CDR3 is TGTGCCAGCAGCTTAGTTTCCACAGATACGCAGTATTTT. Translation gives CASSLVSTDTQYF.